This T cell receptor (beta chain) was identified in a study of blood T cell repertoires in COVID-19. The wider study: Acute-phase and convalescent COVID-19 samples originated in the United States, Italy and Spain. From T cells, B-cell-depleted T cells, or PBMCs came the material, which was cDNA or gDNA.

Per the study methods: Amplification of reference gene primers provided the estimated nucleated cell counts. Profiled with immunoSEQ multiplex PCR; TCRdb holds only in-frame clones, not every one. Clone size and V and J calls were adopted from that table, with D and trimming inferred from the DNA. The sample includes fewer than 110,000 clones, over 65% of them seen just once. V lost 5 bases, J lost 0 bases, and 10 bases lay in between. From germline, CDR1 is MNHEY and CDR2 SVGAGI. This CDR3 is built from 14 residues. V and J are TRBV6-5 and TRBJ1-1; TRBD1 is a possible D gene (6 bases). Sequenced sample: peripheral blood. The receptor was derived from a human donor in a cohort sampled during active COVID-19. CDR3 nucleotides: TGTGCCAGCAGTACGGGGACACTGAACACTGAAGCTTTCTTT. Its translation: CASSTGTLNTEAFF.